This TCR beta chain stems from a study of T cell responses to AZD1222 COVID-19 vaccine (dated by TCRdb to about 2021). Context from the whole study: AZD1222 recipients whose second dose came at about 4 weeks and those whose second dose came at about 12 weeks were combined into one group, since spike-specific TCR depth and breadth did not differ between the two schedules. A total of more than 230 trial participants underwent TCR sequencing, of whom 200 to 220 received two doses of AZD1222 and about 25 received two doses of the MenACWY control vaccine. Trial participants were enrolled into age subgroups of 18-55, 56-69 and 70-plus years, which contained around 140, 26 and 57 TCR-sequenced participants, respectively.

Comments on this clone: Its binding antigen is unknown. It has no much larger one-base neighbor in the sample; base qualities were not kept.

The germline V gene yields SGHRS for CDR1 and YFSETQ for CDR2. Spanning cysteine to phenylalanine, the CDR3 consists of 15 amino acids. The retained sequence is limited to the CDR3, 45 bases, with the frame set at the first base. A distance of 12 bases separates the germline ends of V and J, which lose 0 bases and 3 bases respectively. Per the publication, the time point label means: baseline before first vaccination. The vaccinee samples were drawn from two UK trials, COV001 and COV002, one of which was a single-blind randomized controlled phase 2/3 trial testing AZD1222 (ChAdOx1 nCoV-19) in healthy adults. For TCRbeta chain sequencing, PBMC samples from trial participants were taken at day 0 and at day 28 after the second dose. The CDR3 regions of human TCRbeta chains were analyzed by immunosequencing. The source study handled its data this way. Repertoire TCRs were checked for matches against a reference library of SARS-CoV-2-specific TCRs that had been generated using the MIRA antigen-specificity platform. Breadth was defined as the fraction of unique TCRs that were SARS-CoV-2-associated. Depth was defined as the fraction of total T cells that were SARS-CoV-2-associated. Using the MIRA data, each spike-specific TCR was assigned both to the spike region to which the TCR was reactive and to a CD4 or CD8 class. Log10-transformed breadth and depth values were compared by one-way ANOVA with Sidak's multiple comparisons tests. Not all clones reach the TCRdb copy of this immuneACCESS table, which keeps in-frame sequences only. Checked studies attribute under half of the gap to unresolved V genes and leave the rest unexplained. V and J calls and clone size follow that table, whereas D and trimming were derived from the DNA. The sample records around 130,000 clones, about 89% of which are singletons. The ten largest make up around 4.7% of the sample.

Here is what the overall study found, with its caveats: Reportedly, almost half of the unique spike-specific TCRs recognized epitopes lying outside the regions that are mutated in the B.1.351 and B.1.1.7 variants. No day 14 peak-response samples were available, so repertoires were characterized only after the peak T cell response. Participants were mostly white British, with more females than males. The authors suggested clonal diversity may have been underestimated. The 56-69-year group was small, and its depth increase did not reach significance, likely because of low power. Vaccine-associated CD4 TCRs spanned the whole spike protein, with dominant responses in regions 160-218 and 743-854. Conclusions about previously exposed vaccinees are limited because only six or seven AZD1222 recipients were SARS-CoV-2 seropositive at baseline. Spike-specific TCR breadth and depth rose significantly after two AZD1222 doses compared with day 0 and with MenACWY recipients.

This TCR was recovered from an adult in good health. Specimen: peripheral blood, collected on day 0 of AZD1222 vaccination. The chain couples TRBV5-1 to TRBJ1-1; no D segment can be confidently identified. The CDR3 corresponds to CASSLVGQKDTEAFF. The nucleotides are TGCGCCAGCAGCTTGGTTGGCCAGAAGGACACTGAAGCTTTCTTT.